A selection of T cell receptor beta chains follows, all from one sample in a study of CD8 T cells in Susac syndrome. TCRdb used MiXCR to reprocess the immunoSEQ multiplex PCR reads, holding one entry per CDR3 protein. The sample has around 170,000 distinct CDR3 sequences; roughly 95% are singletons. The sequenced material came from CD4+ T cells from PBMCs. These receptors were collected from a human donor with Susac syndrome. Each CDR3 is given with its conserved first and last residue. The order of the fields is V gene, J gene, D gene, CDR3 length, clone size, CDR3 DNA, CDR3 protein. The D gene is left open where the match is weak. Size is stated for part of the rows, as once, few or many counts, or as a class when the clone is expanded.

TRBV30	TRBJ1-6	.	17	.	TGTGCCCAAAAGGGACGGAGCGCACAGAGCAGTAATTCACCCCTCCACTTT	CAQKGRSAQSSNSPLHF
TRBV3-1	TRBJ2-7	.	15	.	TGTGCCAGCAGCTTAAGACAGGGGACTACCTACGAGCAGTACTTC	CASSLRQGTTYEQYF
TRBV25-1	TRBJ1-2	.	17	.	TGTGCCAGCAGTCCACGAGGTTTCACAGGTCAAAGTCGAGGCTACACCTTC	CASSPRGFTGQSRGYTF
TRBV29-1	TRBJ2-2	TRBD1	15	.	TGCAGCGGCCGACAGGGGGTAGCGGCCACCGGGGAGCTGTTTTTT	CSGRQGVAATGELFF
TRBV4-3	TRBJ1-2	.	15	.	TGCGCCAGCAGCCAAGGGGTGGCACCCAACTATGGCTACACCTTC	CASSQGVAPNYGYTF
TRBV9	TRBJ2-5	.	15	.	TGTGCCAGCAGCGTAGAACTGCGCGGGGCGGGGACCCAGTACTTC	CASSVELRGAGTQYF
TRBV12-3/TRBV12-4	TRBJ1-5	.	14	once	TGTGCCAGCAGTTTACGGCAGGGTCAACAGCCCCAGCATTTT	CASSLRQGQQPQHF
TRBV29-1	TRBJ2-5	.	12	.	TGCAGCGTACGCCGGAGAGGGGAGACCCAGTACTTC	CSVRRRGETQYF
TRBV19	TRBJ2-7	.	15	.	TGTGCCAGTAGTATAGCCTCCGACAGCTCCTACGAGCAGTACTTC	CASSIASDSSYEQYF
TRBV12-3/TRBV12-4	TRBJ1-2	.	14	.	TGTGCCAGCAGTGCGTCCGGACGGTCCTATGGCTACACCTTC	CASSASGRSYGYTF
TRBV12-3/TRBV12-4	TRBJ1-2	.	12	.	TGTGCCAGCGGGGGGCGCAGCTATGGCTACACCTTC	CASGGRSYGYTF
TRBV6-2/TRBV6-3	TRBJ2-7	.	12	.	TGTGCCAGCAAGTACCCGGCGGCCGAGCAGTACTTC	CASKYPAAEQYF
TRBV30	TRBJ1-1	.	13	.	TGTGCCTGGGAAGACAGACCGAACACTGAAGCTTTCTTT	CAWEDRPNTEAFF
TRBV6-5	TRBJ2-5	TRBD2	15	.	TGTGCCAGCAGTTACGGGGGGACGGGAGGGGAGACCCAGTACTTC	CASSYGGTGGETQYF
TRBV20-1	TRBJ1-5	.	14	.	TGCAGTGCTAGGGTGACAGGAAGCAATCAGCCCCAGCATTTT	CSARVTGSNQPQHF
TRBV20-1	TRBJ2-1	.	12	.	TGCAGTGCTAGGTTCCTACCTGCCGTACAGTTCTTC	CSARFLPAVQFF
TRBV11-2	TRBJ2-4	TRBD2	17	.	TGTGCCAGCAGCTTAGGGGGACTAGCGGTAGCCAAAAACATTCAGTACTTC	CASSLGGLAVAKNIQYF
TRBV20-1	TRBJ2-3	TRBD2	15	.	TGCAGTGCTAGGGTGACTAGCGGGGTGAAAGATACGCAGTATTTT	CSARVTSGVKDTQYF
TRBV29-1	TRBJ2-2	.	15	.	TGCAGCGTTGAATTGGGACACCTGGATCCCGGGGAGCTGTTTTTT	CSVELGHLDPGELFF
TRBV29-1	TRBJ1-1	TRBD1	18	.	TGCAGCGTTGAAAAGGGGCAGGGGGCGTCAACTACCTACACTGAAGCTTTCTTT	CSVEKGQGASTTYTEAFF
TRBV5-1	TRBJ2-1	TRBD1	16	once	TGCGCCAGCAGCTGGGGACAGGCATCAAGGGGGGATGAGCAGTTCTTC	CASSWGQASRGDEQFF
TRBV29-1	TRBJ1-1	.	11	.	TGCAGCGTTGACCACAACACTGAAGCTTTCTTT	CSVDHNTEAFF
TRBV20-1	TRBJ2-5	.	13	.	TGCAGTGCTAGAGGGGAAGGGGAAGAGACCCAGTACTTC	CSARGEGEETQYF
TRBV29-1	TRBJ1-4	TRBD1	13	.	TGCAGCGTAAGACAGGGGGCCGGGGAAAAACTGTTTTTT	CSVRQGAGEKLFF
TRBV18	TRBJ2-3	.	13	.	TGTGCCAGCTCATCCCCGAACTCAGATACGCAGTATTTT	CASSSPNSDTQYF
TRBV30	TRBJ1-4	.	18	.	TGTGCCTGGACTTCTCCCCAACCCCGACCGAATGGAGGTGAAAAACTGTTTTTT	CAWTSPQPRPNGGEKLFF
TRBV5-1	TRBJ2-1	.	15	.	TGCGCCAGCAGCTTGTTGGGTGTAGCCTACAATGAGCAGTTCTTC	CASSLLGVAYNEQFF
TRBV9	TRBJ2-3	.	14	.	TGTGCCAGCAGCCCGAGGGACTCCACAGATACGCAGTATTTT	CASSPRDSTDTQYF
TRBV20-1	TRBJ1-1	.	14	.	TGCAGTGCCGACCCGGGGCTCATGAACACTGAAGCTTTCTTT	CSADPGLMNTEAFF
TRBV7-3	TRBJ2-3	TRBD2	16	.	TGTGCCAGCAGCCCGAGAGCGGGGGGGGTGGGAGATACGCAGTATTTT	CASSPRAGGVGDTQYF
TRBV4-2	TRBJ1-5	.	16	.	TGTGCCAGCAGCCAAGCCAGGACAGTGAGAAATCAGCCCCAGCATTTT	CASSQARTVRNQPQHF
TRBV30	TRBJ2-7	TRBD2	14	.	TGTGCCTGGAGTGTACTCGGGGGGGCCGGCGAGCAGTACTTC	CAWSVLGGAGEQYF
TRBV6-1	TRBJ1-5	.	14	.	TGTGCCAGCAGTGAAATTACCGGACCACAGACCCAGCATTTT	CASSEITGPQTQHF
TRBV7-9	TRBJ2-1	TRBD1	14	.	TGTGCCAGCAGCCCGTGGACAGGGGTCAATGAGCAGTTCTTC	CASSPWTGVNEQFF
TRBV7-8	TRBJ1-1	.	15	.	TGTGCCAGCAGCTGGGGAGGGTATAGGAACACTGAAGCTTTCTTT	CASSWGGYRNTEAFF
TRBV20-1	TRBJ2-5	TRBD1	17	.	TGCAGTGCTGTCTCCCTTGCCCCAACAGGGGGAAAGGAGACCCAGTACTTC	CSAVSLAPTGGKETQYF
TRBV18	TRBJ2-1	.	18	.	TGTGCCAGCTCACCGAGCGGCCTGATGATCCGGACGTCCAATGAGCAGTTCTTC	CASSPSGLMIRTSNEQFF
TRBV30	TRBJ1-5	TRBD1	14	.	TGTGCCTGGAGTACAGGGGGCGCGGATCAGCCCCAGCATTTT	CAWSTGGADQPQHF
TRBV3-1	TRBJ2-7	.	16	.	TGTGCCAGCAGCCAAGGCTGGACAGCAGCCTCCTACGAGCAGTACTTC	CASSQGWTAASYEQYF
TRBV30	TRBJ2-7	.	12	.	TGTGCCTGGAGTGCTGGCCCCTACGAGCAGTACTTC	CAWSAGPYEQYF
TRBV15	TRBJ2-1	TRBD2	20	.	TGTGCCACCAGCAGAGGTCGGGGACTAGCGGGGGCCGGCTCCTACAATGAGCAGTTCTTC	CATSRGRGLAGAGSYNEQFF
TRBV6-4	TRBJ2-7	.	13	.	TGTGCCAGCGCCGCGGAGGGTTCCTACGAGCAGTACTTC	CASAAEGSYEQYF
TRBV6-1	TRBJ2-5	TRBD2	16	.	TGTGCCAGCAGACTTGACCTAGCGGGGCCACAAGAGACCCAGTACTTC	CASRLDLAGPQETQYF
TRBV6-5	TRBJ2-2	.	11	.	TGTGCCAGCATGCGTTCCGGGGAGCTGTTTTTT	CASMRSGELFF
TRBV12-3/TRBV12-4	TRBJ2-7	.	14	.	TGTGCCAGCAGGCCCGGGCCGAGGGACTACGAGCAGTACTTC	CASRPGPRDYEQYF
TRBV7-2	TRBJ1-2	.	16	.	TGTGCCAGCAGCCCCCGCGGAGGGCCCCTTCACTATGGCTACACCTTC	CASSPRGGPLHYGYTF
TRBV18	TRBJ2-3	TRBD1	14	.	TGTGCCAGCTCACAGGGACAGATCACAGATACGCAGTATTTT	CASSQGQITDTQYF
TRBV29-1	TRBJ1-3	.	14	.	TGCAGCGTCCGGACGGGAGACTCTGGAAACACCATATATTTT	CSVRTGDSGNTIYF
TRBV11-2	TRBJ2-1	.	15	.	TGTGCCAGCAGCTTTGGCGGGTCCCAATACAATGAGCAGTTCTTC	CASSFGGSQYNEQFF
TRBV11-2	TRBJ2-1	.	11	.	TGTGCCAGCAGCTCGGTCGTGGAGCAGTTCTTC	CASSSVVEQFF
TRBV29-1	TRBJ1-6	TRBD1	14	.	TGCAGCGTTGCGCTGGGGGACAGGGAGACACCCCTCCACTTT	CSVALGDRETPLHF
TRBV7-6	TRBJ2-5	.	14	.	TGTGCCAGCAGTCCTGGGACCGGTCTTGAGACCCAGTACTTC	CASSPGTGLETQYF
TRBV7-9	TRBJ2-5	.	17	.	TGTGCCAGCAGCTTGCCCATAGGGGGGACTCGAGAAGAGACCCAGTACTTC	CASSLPIGGTREETQYF